These T cell receptor beta chains were read from a single sample in a study of T cells in Graves' hyperthyroidism and ophthalmopathy. TCRdb fed the multiplex PCR reads into MiXCR, producing one record per CDR3 protein. Found here are roughly 200,000 distinct CDR3 sequences, 15% to 20% of them singletons; the top ten hold about two fifths. Input material: blood. These receptors all stem from a middle-aged man with Graves' hyperthyroidism. Each CDR3 is given with its conserved first and last residue. D genes are given only for firm matches. Only part of the rows carry a size: once, few, many, or a class if the clone is expanded.

abundance: many; j_gene: TRBJ1-5; d_gene: .; v_gene: TRBV6-2/TRBV6-3; CDR3aa: CASSYSTQGPGNQPQHF; CDR3nt: TGTGCCAGCAGTTACTCAACTCAGGGCCCGGGCAATCAGCCCCAGCATTTT
abundance: .; j_gene: TRBJ2-6; d_gene: TRBD1; v_gene: TRBV3-1; CDR3aa: CASSQGDGTVYSGANVLTF; CDR3nt: TGTGCCAGCAGCCAAGGAGATGGGACAGTCTACTCTGGGGCCAACGTCCTGACTTTC
abundance: few; j_gene: TRBJ2-7; d_gene: .; v_gene: TRBV30; CDR3aa: CAWRVEGYYEQYF; CDR3nt: TGTGCCTGGAGAGTAGAGGGGTACTACGAGCAGTACTTC
abundance: many; j_gene: TRBJ2-7; d_gene: TRBD1; v_gene: TRBV7-8; CDR3aa: CASSLPTGSFYEQYF; CDR3nt: TGTGCCAGCAGCTTACCGACAGGGTCCTTCTACGAGCAGTACTTC
abundance: .; j_gene: TRBJ2-3; d_gene: .; v_gene: TRBV20-1; CDR3aa: CSATPPGTTDTQYF; CDR3nt: TGCAGTGCGACACCACCGGGAACAACAGATACGCAGTATTTT
abundance: many; j_gene: TRBJ2-7; d_gene: .; v_gene: TRBV5-5; CDR3aa: CASSLDGGHSYEQYF; CDR3nt: TGTGCCAGCAGCTTGGACGGGGGCCACTCCTACGAGCAGTACTTC
abundance: .; j_gene: TRBJ2-1; d_gene: TRBD2; v_gene: TRBV2; CDR3aa: CASSETGGGYEQFF; CDR3nt: TGTGCCAGCAGTGAGACGGGGGGTGGGTATGAGCAGTTCTTC
abundance: many; j_gene: TRBJ2-7; d_gene: .; v_gene: TRBV6-1; CDR3aa: CASSRATYEQYF; CDR3nt: TGTGCCAGCAGCCGGGCAACTTACGAGCAGTACTTC
abundance: few; j_gene: TRBJ1-1; d_gene: .; v_gene: TRBV20-1; CDR3aa: CSASQGAPRLNTEAFF; CDR3nt: TGCAGTGCGTCCCAAGGGGCTCCCAGGTTGAACACTGAAGCTTTCTTT
abundance: many; j_gene: TRBJ2-1; d_gene: TRBD2; v_gene: TRBV7-9; CDR3aa: CASSLGIAGGRNEQFF; CDR3nt: TGTGCCAGCAGCTTAGGGATAGCGGGCGGGCGGAATGAGCAGTTCTTC
abundance: many; j_gene: TRBJ2-1; d_gene: .; v_gene: TRBV15; CDR3aa: CATSRDPQRFDNEQFF; CDR3nt: TGTGCCACCAGCAGAGATCCCCAGCGTTTTGACAATGAGCAGTTCTTC
abundance: .; j_gene: TRBJ2-2; d_gene: .; v_gene: TRBV19; CDR3aa: CASSPRSGIQGLTGELFF; CDR3nt: TGTGCCAGTAGTCCCCGATCCGGGATCCAGGGATTAACCGGGGAGCTGTTTTTT
abundance: .; j_gene: TRBJ2-1; d_gene: .; v_gene: TRBV9; CDR3aa: CASSVGGTASYNEQFF; CDR3nt: TGTGCCAGCAGCGTGGGGGGGACAGCTAGTTACAATGAGCAGTTCTTC
abundance: .; j_gene: TRBJ2-3; d_gene: TRBD2; v_gene: TRBV11-2; CDR3aa: CASSAGSGGSTDTQYF; CDR3nt: TGTGCCAGCAGCGCCGGGAGCGGGGGGAGCACAGATACGCAGTATTTT
abundance: many; j_gene: TRBJ1-5; d_gene: .; v_gene: TRBV20-1; CDR3aa: CSVREGSQPQHF; CDR3nt: TGCAGTGTTAGAGAGGGGAGTCAGCCCCAGCATTTT
abundance: many; j_gene: TRBJ2-7; d_gene: TRBD1; v_gene: TRBV6-2/TRBV6-3; CDR3aa: CASRAAGGQGGYEQYF; CDR3nt: TGTGCCAGCAGAGCCGCTGGAGGACAGGGGGGGTACGAGCAGTACTTC
abundance: many; j_gene: TRBJ1-1; d_gene: .; v_gene: TRBV11-2; CDR3aa: CASSLDSRSGTPRTTEAFF; CDR3nt: TGTGCCAGCAGCTTAGATAGCCGGAGCGGAACCCCACGAACCACTGAAGCTTTCTTT
abundance: many; j_gene: TRBJ1-5; d_gene: .; v_gene: TRBV30; CDR3aa: CAWSPGEYQPQHF; CDR3nt: TGTGCCTGGAGCCCTGGGGAGTATCAGCCCCAGCATTTT
abundance: .; j_gene: TRBJ2-5; d_gene: .; v_gene: TRBV10-3; CDR3aa: CAISGGGLQETQYF; CDR3nt: TGTGCCATCAGTGGGGGGGGGCTCCAAGAGACCCAGTACTTC
abundance: many; j_gene: TRBJ2-2; d_gene: TRBD1; v_gene: TRBV18; CDR3aa: CASSPPAGGTGELFF; CDR3nt: TGTGCCAGCTCACCACCGGCAGGGGGAACCGGGGAGCTGTTTTTT
abundance: many; j_gene: TRBJ2-7; d_gene: .; v_gene: TRBV28; CDR3aa: CASSFYRSSYEQYF; CDR3nt: TGTGCCAGCAGTTTTTACAGATCCTCCTACGAGCAGTACTTC
abundance: many; j_gene: TRBJ1-1; d_gene: .; v_gene: TRBV10-1; CDR3aa: CASSAKGFGTEAFF; CDR3nt: TGCGCCAGCAGTGCGAAGGGGTTTGGCACTGAAGCTTTCTTT
abundance: many; j_gene: TRBJ1-2; d_gene: TRBD1; v_gene: TRBV20-1; CDR3aa: CSARHPSGTGSYGYTF; CDR3nt: TGCAGTGCTAGGCACCCCTCCGGGACAGGGAGCTATGGCTACACCTTC
abundance: many; j_gene: TRBJ1-5; d_gene: .; v_gene: TRBV20-1; CDR3aa: CSASAGFDQPQHF; CDR3nt: TGCAGTGCCAGCGCGGGGTTTGATCAGCCCCAGCATTTT
abundance: .; j_gene: TRBJ2-2; d_gene: TRBD2; v_gene: TRBV11-2; CDR3aa: CASSSLAGAATGELFF; CDR3nt: TGTGCCAGCAGCTCCTTAGCGGGAGCTGCCACCGGGGAGCTGTTTTTT
abundance: few; j_gene: TRBJ2-5; d_gene: .; v_gene: TRBV6-5; CDR3aa: CASSYSDRIQETQYF; CDR3nt: TGTGCCAGCAGTTACTCTGACAGGATCCAAGAGACCCAGTACTTC
abundance: few; j_gene: TRBJ2-5; d_gene: .; v_gene: TRBV4-1; CDR3aa: CASSGFQETQYF; CDR3nt: TGCGCCAGCAGTGGCTTCCAAGAGACCCAGTACTTC
abundance: many; j_gene: TRBJ2-5; d_gene: TRBD2; v_gene: TRBV4-3; CDR3aa: CASSQAGLVEGETQYF; CDR3nt: TGCGCCAGCAGCCAAGCGGGACTAGTCGAGGGAGAGACCCAGTACTTC
abundance: .; j_gene: TRBJ2-6; d_gene: .; v_gene: TRBV7-2; CDR3aa: CASSLGALSGADVLTF; CDR3nt: TGTGCCAGCAGCTTAGGTGCCCTCTCTGGGGCCGACGTCCTGACTTTC
abundance: many; j_gene: TRBJ1-5; d_gene: TRBD1; v_gene: TRBV12-3/TRBV12-4; CDR3aa: CASSSEDRDDQPQHF; CDR3nt: TGTGCCAGCAGTTCAGAAGACAGGGACGATCAGCCCCAGCATTTT
abundance: many; j_gene: TRBJ1-5; d_gene: TRBD1; v_gene: TRBV20-1; CDR3aa: CSARGDRGGNQPQHF; CDR3nt: TGCAGTGCTAGAGGGGACAGGGGTGGTAATCAGCCCCAGCATTTT
abundance: .; j_gene: TRBJ2-1; d_gene: .; v_gene: TRBV9; CDR3aa: CASSVAQGTNEQFF; CDR3nt: TGTGCCAGCAGCGTAGCTCAAGGTACCAATGAGCAGTTCTTC
abundance: .; j_gene: TRBJ2-2; d_gene: TRBD1; v_gene: TRBV19; CDR3aa: CASSRAPGQGTGELFF; CDR3nt: TGTGCCAGTAGTAGAGCACCGGGACAGGGGACCGGGGAGCTGTTTTTT
abundance: .; j_gene: TRBJ2-7; d_gene: .; v_gene: TRBV20-1; CDR3aa: CSASVGTPGDHEQYF; CDR3nt: TGCAGTGCTAGTGTGGGGACCCCAGGGGACCACGAGCAGTACTTC
abundance: .; j_gene: TRBJ2-3; d_gene: .; v_gene: TRBV5-1; CDR3aa: CASSLAVLTDTQYF; CDR3nt: TGCGCCAGCAGCTTGGCAGTCCTCACAGATACGCAGTATTTT
abundance: .; j_gene: TRBJ1-1; d_gene: .; v_gene: TRBV30; CDR3aa: CAWSATVNTEAFF; CDR3nt: TGCGCCTGGAGTGCGACAGTGAACACTGAAGCTTTCTTT
abundance: .; j_gene: TRBJ1-1; d_gene: TRBD1; v_gene: TRBV7-9; CDR3aa: CASSLEGTGKLNTEAFF; CDR3nt: TGTGCCAGCAGCTTAGAGGGGACAGGGAAATTGAACACTGAAGCTTTCTTT
abundance: few; j_gene: TRBJ2-4; d_gene: .; v_gene: TRBV11-3; CDR3aa: CASSSGPSGEANIQYF; CDR3nt: TGTGCCAGCAGCTCAGGTCCAAGTGGGGAAGCAAACATTCAGTACTTC
abundance: many; j_gene: TRBJ1-5; d_gene: .; v_gene: TRBV27; CDR3aa: CASSYIGGNQPQHF; CDR3nt: TGTGCCAGCAGTTATATCGGGGGGAATCAGCCCCAGCATTTT
abundance: .; j_gene: TRBJ2-7; d_gene: .; v_gene: TRBV27; CDR3aa: CASSLFWGRLQTDYEQYF; CDR3nt: TGTGCCAGCAGTTTATTCTGGGGGCGTCTCCAGACAGACTACGAGCAGTACTTC
abundance: .; j_gene: TRBJ1-1; d_gene: TRBD1; v_gene: TRBV7-9; CDR3aa: CASSHPLTGGAGNTEAFF; CDR3nt: TGTGCCAGCAGTCACCCACTTACAGGGGGCGCTGGGAACACTGAAGCTTTCTTT
abundance: few; j_gene: TRBJ1-3; d_gene: .; v_gene: TRBV28; CDR3aa: CASSLTGNTIYF; CDR3nt: TGTGCCAGCAGTTTGACTGGAAACACCATATATTTT
abundance: .; j_gene: TRBJ2-7; d_gene: TRBD1; v_gene: TRBV9; CDR3aa: CASSAMTGAYYEQYF; CDR3nt: TGTGCCAGCAGCGCGATGACAGGGGCCTACTACGAGCAGTACTTC
abundance: .; j_gene: TRBJ1-1; d_gene: .; v_gene: TRBV5-1; CDR3aa: CASSSKDRYGTEAFF; CDR3nt: TGCGCCAGCAGCTCCAAGGACCGGTACGGGACTGAAGCTTTCTTT
abundance: many; j_gene: TRBJ1-2; d_gene: .; v_gene: TRBV29-1; CDR3aa: CSVERGAGSYGYTF; CDR3nt: TGCAGCGTTGAACGAGGTGCGGGTTCCTATGGCTACACCTTC
abundance: .; j_gene: TRBJ1-5; d_gene: TRBD1; v_gene: TRBV15; CDR3aa: CATSQTGTGMNQPQHF; CDR3nt: TGTGCCACCAGCCAGACCGGGACAGGGATGAATCAGCCCCAGCATTTT
abundance: many; j_gene: TRBJ2-7; d_gene: TRBD2; v_gene: TRBV3-1; CDR3aa: CASSRKSGASSYEQYF; CDR3nt: TGTGCCAGCAGCCGGAAAAGCGGGGCTTCCTCCTACGAGCAGTACTTC
abundance: many; j_gene: TRBJ1-4; d_gene: .; v_gene: TRBV10-3; CDR3aa: CAISDDRSNEKLFF; CDR3nt: TGTGCCATCAGTGACGACAGGAGTAATGAAAAACTGTTTTTT
abundance: .; j_gene: TRBJ2-3; d_gene: TRBD1; v_gene: TRBV5-1; CDR3aa: CASSLDRADTQYF; CDR3nt: TGCGCCAGCAGCCTCGACAGGGCGGATACGCAGTATTTT
abundance: many; j_gene: TRBJ1-2; d_gene: .; v_gene: TRBV20-1; CDR3aa: CSARERDGNYGYTF; CDR3nt: TGCAGTGCTAGAGAGAGGGACGGGAACTATGGCTACACCTTC
abundance: many; j_gene: TRBJ2-7; d_gene: .; v_gene: TRBV3-1; CDR3aa: CASSQGFEGPHEQYF; CDR3nt: TGTGCCAGCAGCCAAGGGTTTGAGGGCCCCCACGAGCAGTACTTC
abundance: many; j_gene: TRBJ2-7; d_gene: TRBD2; v_gene: TRBV10-3; CDR3aa: CATKTSGVYEQYF; CDR3nt: TGTGCCACCAAGACTAGCGGGGTCTACGAGCAGTACTTC
abundance: many; j_gene: TRBJ1-1; d_gene: .; v_gene: TRBV6-1; CDR3aa: CASSPDIDTEAFF; CDR3nt: TGTGCCAGCAGCCCCGACATCGACACTGAAGCTTTCTTT